The sequence of this T cell receptor (beta chain) was determined in a study of blood T cell repertoires in COVID-19. On the study more broadly: Donors in the United States, Italy and Spain gave samples during acute or convalescent COVID-19.

Germline V gene data show CDR1 as KGHSH and CDR2 as LQKENI. The J segment lost 6 bases and the V segment lost 4 bases, leaving 7 bases of the junction unmatched. The CDR3 loop spans 14 amino acids. The repertoire was sequenced with immunoSEQ multiplex PCR; TCRdb's copy has only in-frame clones and lacks some. Of around 100,000 clones in the sample, around four fifths were seen once. The specimen was peripheral blood. The chain is built from TRBV18 and TRBJ1-2; 8 positions agree with TRBD1. The sequence came from a man between 65 and 85 years old with active or convalescent COVID-19. The CDR3 sequence is CASSRPGQGDGYTF. The CDR3 DNA sequence: TGTGCCAGCTCACGACCCGGACAGGGAGATGGCTACACCTTC.